Below, one T cell receptor beta chain is given with its context. Profiling relied on immunoSEQ multiplex PCR, and the TCRdb table lists in-frame clones only, not all of them. The sample holds around 600,000 clones, more than 95% seen once. CD8 cells classed as naive were CD45RO-negative and positively selected for CCR7, excluding terminally differentiated effector memory CD45RA+ cells. This sample is part of a study of shared clonotypes between healthy human individuals. CDR3 size: 19 residues. The sequence came from a man in his thirties or forties in good health. The sample comprised naive CD8+ T cells sorted from blood. This chain links TRBV21-1 with TRBJ1-2. TRBV21-1 is labeled a pseudogene. The CDR3 here is CASSKGGRFKSSGFEYYTF. CDR3 DNA sequence: TGTGCCAGCAGCAAAGGGGGTCGATTTAAGTCCTCTGGCTTTGAGTACTACACCTTC.